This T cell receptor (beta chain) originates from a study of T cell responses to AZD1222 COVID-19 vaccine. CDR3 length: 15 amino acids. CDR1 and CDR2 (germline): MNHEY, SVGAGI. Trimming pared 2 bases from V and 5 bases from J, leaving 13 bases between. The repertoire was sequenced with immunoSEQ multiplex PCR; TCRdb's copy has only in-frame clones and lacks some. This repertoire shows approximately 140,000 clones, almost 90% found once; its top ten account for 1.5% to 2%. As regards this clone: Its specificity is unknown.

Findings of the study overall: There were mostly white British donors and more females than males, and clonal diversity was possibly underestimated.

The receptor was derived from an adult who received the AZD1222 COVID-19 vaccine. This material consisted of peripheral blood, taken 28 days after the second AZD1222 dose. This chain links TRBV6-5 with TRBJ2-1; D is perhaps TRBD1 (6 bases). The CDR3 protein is CASSYIDRTNNEQFF. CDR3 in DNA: TGTGCCAGCAGTTACATCGACAGGACAAACAATGAGCAGTTCTTC.